The entry below gives a single TCR beta chain sequence along with its context. The antigen remains undetermined. Expressed TCRB transcripts were sequenced, since all the RNA that had been isolated was reverse transcribed. Using immunoSEQ multiplex PCR, the repertoire was profiled, and TCRdb retains in-frame clones only, with some absent. The sample comprises 600,000 or so clones, about 14% of which are singletons, and less than 0.04% rests with the top ten. Germline CDR1 GTSNPN, CDR2 SVGIG (reference sequence). V was pared by 1 base and J by 7 bases, with 11 bases between. The CDR3 sequence is 13 residues long. This record comes from a study of beta chain features in type 1 diabetes. Study-wide results and caveats: All four CD4+ subsets from Type 1 diabetes patients carried moderately but significantly shorter TCRB CDR3s.

The origin of this receptor is a man between 18 and 29 years old with type 1 diabetes. The specimen sequenced was naive CD4+ T cells from blood. The chain couples TRBV30 to TRBJ1-3; D uncertain. The CDR3 reads CAWSGPTANTIYF. The CDR3 region has the DNA TGTGCCTGGAGTGGCCCCACTGCGAACACCATATATTTT.